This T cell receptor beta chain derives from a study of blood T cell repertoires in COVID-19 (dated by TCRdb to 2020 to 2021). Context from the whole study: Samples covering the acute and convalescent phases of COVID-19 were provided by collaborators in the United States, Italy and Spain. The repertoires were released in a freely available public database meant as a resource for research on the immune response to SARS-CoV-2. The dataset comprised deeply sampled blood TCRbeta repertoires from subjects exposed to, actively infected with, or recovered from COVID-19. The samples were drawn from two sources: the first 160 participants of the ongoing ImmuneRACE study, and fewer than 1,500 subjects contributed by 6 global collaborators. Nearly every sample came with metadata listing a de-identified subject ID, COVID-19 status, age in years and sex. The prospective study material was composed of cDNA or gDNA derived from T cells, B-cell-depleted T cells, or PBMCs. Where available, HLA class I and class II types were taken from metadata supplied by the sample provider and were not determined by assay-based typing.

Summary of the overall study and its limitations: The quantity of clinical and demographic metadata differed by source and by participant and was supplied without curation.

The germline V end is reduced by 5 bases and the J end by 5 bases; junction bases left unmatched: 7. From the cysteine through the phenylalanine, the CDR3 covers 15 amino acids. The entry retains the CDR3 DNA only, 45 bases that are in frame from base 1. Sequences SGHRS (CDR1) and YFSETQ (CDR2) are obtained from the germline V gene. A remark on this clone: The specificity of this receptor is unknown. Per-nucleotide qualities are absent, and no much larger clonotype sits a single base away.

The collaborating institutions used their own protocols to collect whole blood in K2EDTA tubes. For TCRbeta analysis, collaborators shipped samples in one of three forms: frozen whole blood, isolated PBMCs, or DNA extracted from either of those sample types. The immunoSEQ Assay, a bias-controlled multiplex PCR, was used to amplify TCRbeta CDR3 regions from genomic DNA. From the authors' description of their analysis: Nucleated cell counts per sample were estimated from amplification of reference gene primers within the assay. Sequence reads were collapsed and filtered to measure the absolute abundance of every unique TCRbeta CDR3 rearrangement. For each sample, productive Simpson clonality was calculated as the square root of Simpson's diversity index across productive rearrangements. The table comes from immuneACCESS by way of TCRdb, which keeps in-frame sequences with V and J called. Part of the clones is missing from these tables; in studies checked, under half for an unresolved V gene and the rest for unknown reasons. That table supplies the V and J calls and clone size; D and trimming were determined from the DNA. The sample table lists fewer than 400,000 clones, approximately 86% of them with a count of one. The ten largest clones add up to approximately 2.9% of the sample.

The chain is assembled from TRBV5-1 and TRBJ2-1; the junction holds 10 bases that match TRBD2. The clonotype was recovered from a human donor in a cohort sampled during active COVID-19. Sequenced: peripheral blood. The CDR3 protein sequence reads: CASRQGLADHNEQFF. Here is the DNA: TGCGCCAGCAGGCAAGGACTAGCGGATCACAATGAGCAGTTCTTC.